Each of the 30 T cell receptor beta chains below was sequenced from the same sample in a study of shared clonotypes between healthy human individuals. Data came from immunoSEQ multiplex PCR; TCRdb stores just in-frame clones and leaves some out. Among approximately 640,000 clones listed, 90% were seen once. The sequencing input was memory CD8+ T cells from PBMCs. This sample's subset: CD45RO+ cells pooled with CCR7-negative TemRA cells. These receptor sequences come from a man aged 18-30 years in good health. Some clones in this sample may be carry-over from other donors' samples.

The chain recombines TRBV10-1 with TRBJ2-1; D is possibly TRBD2 (6 bases). Germline V gene data show CDR1 as WNHNN and CDR2 as SYGVQD (reference sequence). CDR3 size: 13 residues. V gave up 7 bases and J gave up 6 bases, with 13 bases separating them. In nucleotides, the CDR3 is TGCGCCAGCACAGGGAGTAGCGGCAATGAGCAGTTCTTC. Protein sequence: CASTGSSGNEQFF.

This clone was recorded only once. The V and J genes are TRBV27 and TRBJ1-2; tentative D call: TRBD1 (5 bases). With 7 bases removed from V and 4 bases from J, the gap between germline ends came to 16 bases. Germline CDR1 and CDR2: MNHEY and SMNVEV (reference sequence). CDR3 length: 14 residues. CDR3 protein: CASITRGLGYGYTF. DNA for the CDR3: TGTGCCAGCATCACGCGGGGACTAGGCTATGGCTACACCTTC.

The rearrangement uses TRBV19 and TRBJ2-1; 8 nucleotides align to TRBD2. Trimming took 3 bases from V and 2 from J; bases not matched to a gene: 6. The germline V gene has CDR1 LNHDA and CDR2 SQIVND (reference sequence). This CDR3 spans 16 amino acids. CDR3 bases: TGTGCCAGTAGTATCTCGAGCGGGAGAACCTACAATGAGCAGTTCTTC. It encodes CASSISSGRTYNEQFF. Variable domain in full (rest from reference TRBV19 and TRBJ2-1): DGGITQSPKYLFRKEGQNVTLSCEQNLNHDAMYWYRQDPGQGLRLIYYSQIVNDFQKGDIAEGYSVSREKKESFPLTVTSAQKNPTAFYLCASSISSGRTYNEQFFGPGTRLTVL.

V is TRBV19 and J is TRBJ2-1, with 12 bases identical to TRBD2. The germline V gene has CDR1 LNHDA and CDR2 SQIVND (reference sequence). The V segment lost 4 bases and the J segment 7 bases; nucleotides outside the gene matches: 5. CDR3 length: 15 residues. The CDR3 loop is CASSTRTSGTNEQFF. CDR3 DNA: TGTGCCAGTAGTACCCGGACTAGCGGGACTAATGAGCAGTTCTTC.

The rearrangement links TRBV7-2 to TRBJ2-7, with TRBD1 matching over 8 bases. Germline V gene data show CDR1 as SGHTA and CDR2 as FQGNSA. V dropped 5 bases and J dropped 0; count of bases not matched to a gene: 3. This CDR3 has 14 amino acids. The CDR3 loop reads CASSEDRDSYEQYF. The CDR3 nucleotides read TGTGCCAGCAGCGAGGACAGGGACTCCTACGAGCAGTACTTC.

This chain uses TRBV27 with TRBJ1-2; 8 bases are a match to TRBD1. The germline V gene has CDR1 MNHEY and CDR2 SMNVEV (reference sequence). V was pared by 2 bases and J by 3 bases, with 5 bases of the junction left unmatched. The CDR3 has 15 residues. The CDR3 here is CASSLRAGGYYGYTF. CDR3 bases: TGTGCCAGCAGTTTAAGGGCAGGGGGCTACTATGGCTACACCTTC.

This clone showed up just once. The chain couples TRBV19 to TRBJ1-1, with D maybe TRBD1 (5 bases). CDR1 is LNHDA and CDR2 is SQIVND in the germline V gene (reference sequence). Between the trimmed V and J ends, which lost 3 bases and 6 bases, there was a span of 14 bases. The CDR3 runs to 14 residues. The CDR3 bases are TGTGCCAGTAGTATGAGAGGGGAGGCTCCTGAAGCTTTCTTT. Residues: CASSMRGEAPEAFF.

The V and J genes are TRBV6-5 and TRBJ1-1, with TRBD1 as a possible D gene (6 bases). In germline, CDR1 is MNHEY, CDR2 SVGAGI. CDR3 size: 15 residues. Trimming pared 2 bases from V and 4 bases from J, leaving 14 bases between. The CDR3 bases are TGTGCCAGCAGTTACGCAGGGGAGAGGGCCACTGAAGCTTTCTTT. It encodes CASSYAGERATEAFF.

This chain joins TRBV4-1 and TRBJ2-7; D not resolved. Between the trimmed V and J ends, which lost 0 bases and 1 base, there was a span of 13 bases. This CDR3 has 16 residues. Per the germline V gene, CDR1 is MGHRA and CDR2 is YSYEKL. CDR3 in DNA: TGCGCCAGCAGCCAAGAGCCGAGCAGGATTTCCTACGAGCAGTACTTC. This gives the protein CASSQEPSRISYEQYF.

The chain carries TRBV6-5 and TRBJ1-2; TRBD1 matches at 7 bases. V trimming: 5 bases; J trimming: 3 bases; junction bases outside the gene matches: 6. The CDR3 contains 14 residues. CDR1 is MNHEY, CDR2 SVGAGI, per germline. The CDR3 coding sequence is TGTGCCAGCAGTGGTCCTACAGGGGACTATGGCTACACCTTC. Residues: CASSGPTGDYGYTF.

The rearrangement uses TRBV5-8 and TRBJ1-1; 7 nucleotides align to TRBD1. This CDR3 comprises 14 residues. Looked up from germline, CDR1 is SGHTS and CDR2 is YDEGEE. The V gene end was trimmed by 4 bases and the J gene end by 0 bases; junction bases not matched to a gene: 3. The CDR3 DNA reads as TGTGCCAGCAGCAAGGGACAGTTGAACACTGAAGCTTTCTTT. Protein sequence: CASSKGQLNTEAFF.

This chain uses TRBV7-2 with TRBJ2-7; D unclear. Germline CDR1 reads SGHTA; CDR2 reads FQGNSA. The CDR3 consists of 13 residues. Trimming took 1 base from V and 5 from J, leaving 9 bases between them. The CDR3 loop is CASSLVTGNEQYF. CDR3 in DNA: TGTGCCAGCAGCTTAGTGACCGGAAACGAGCAGTACTTC.

The chain links TRBV7-9 to TRBJ2-7; 9 bases align to TRBD2. V lost 2 bases to trimming and J lost 2 bases; unmatched junction nucleotides: 7. The CDR3 loop spans 16 amino acids. CDR1 SEHNR and CDR2 FQNEAQ come from the germline V gene (reference sequence). CDR3 nucleotides: TGTGCCAGCAGCTTAAGCAGCGGGAGGCCCACCTACGAGCAGTACTTC. Its translation: CASSLSSGRPTYEQYF.

The V gene is TRBV5-6, the J gene TRBJ2-7; the D call may be TRBD1 or TRBD2 (7 bases each). This CDR3 contains 16 residues. CDR1 and CDR2 (germline): SGHDT, YYEEEE. V was pared by 9 bases and J by 3 bases, with 25 bases between. CDR3 sequence (DNA): TGTGCCACCAAGAAATTCTTAACAGGGGAGGGCTACGAGCAGTACTTC. As protein: CATKKFLTGEGYEQYF.

This sequence joins TRBV6-4 and TRBJ2-3, with 8 bases matching TRBD2. J lost 4 bases, V lost 2 bases, and 5 bases had no gene match. The CDR3 loop spans 15 amino acids. CDR1 is MRHNA and CDR2 is SNTAGT in the germline V gene. The CDR3 DNA reads TGTGCCAGCAGTGACAGCGGGAGCTCAGCAGATACGCAGTATTTT. Its protein product is CASSDSGSSADTQYF.

J is TRBJ2-7 and V is TRBV29-1, with 8 positions matching TRBD1. Germline CDR1 and CDR2: SQVTM and ANQGSEA. The length of the CDR3 is 15 residues. V lost 4 bases and J lost 4; bases outside the gene matches: 12. CDR3 DNA: TGCAGCGTTGCCACAGGGGGTACCGATCTGTACGAGCAGTACTTC. Translation gives CSVATGGTDLYEQYF.

The rearrangement uses TRBV27 and TRBJ2-6; 8 bases agree with TRBD1. Germline-derived CDR1 and CDR2 are MNHEY and SMNVEV (reference sequence). CDR3 length: 18 residues. The J segment lost 0 bases and the V segment lost 3 bases, leaving 7 bases of the junction unmatched. In DNA, the CDR3 is TGTGCCAGCAGTTTTCAGGGACAGGTCCTCTCTGGGGCCAACGTCCTGACTTTC. Translated: CASSFQGQVLSGANVLTF.

The chain joins TRBV7-9 to TRBJ1-2; no definite D call. Germline assignment: CDR1 SEHNR and CDR2 FQNEAQ (reference sequence). Trimming cost V 4 bases and J 2 bases, with 17 bases left between them. This CDR3 has 16 amino acids. CDR3 sequence reads: CASSSSWPSANYGYTF. For the CDR3, the DNA is TGTGCCAGCAGCTCCTCTTGGCCGAGCGCGAACTATGGCTACACCTTC.

This clone is a singleton in its sample. The gene calls are TRBV5-6 and TRBJ2-7, with 9 bases matching TRBD1. This CDR3 is 17 amino acids long. V trimming: 5 bases; J trimming: 5 bases; junction bases outside the gene matches: 17. Per germline, CDR1 SGHDT and CDR2 YYEEEE. The CDR3 DNA sequence: TGTGCCAGCAGTTTTACCCCTCGGCACAGGGGGCTTCACGAGCAGTACTTC. Translation: CASSFTPRHRGLHEQYF.

The chain joins TRBV27 to TRBJ1-1; possible D gene TRBD1, 5 bases. The V end was cut by 1 base, the J end by 6 bases, with 15 bases between. Looked up from germline, CDR1 is MNHEY and CDR2 is SMNVEV (reference sequence). The CDR3 loop spans 15 amino acids. The CDR3 DNA follows: TGTGCCAGCAGTTTATTCGGGCAGGGAGCGGCTGAAGCTTTCTTT. Translating it yields CASSLFGQGAAEAFF.

The V call is TRBV7-8, the J call TRBJ2-1; 8 nucleotides agree with TRBD2. V trimming: 5 bases; J trimming: 3 bases; junction bases outside the gene matches: 6. Looked up from germline, CDR1 is SGHVS and CDR2 is FQNEAQ. The CDR3 spans 15 residues. CDR3 residues: CASSQNSGVYNEQFF. The CDR3 DNA is TGTGCCAGCAGCCAGAATAGCGGGGTCTACAATGAGCAGTTCTTC. The full variable domain, its missing parts supplied by reference TRBV7-8 and TRBJ2-1, is GAGVSQSPRYKVAKRGQDVALRCDPISGHVSLFWYQQALGQGPEFLTYFQNEAQLDKSGLPSDRFFAERPEGSVSTLKIQRTQQEDSAVYLCASSQNSGVYNEQFFGPGTRLTVL.

The gene calls are TRBV11-2 and TRBJ2-7; possible D gene TRBD1, 6 bases. V gave up 2 bases and J gave up 5 bases, with 16 bases separating them. Germline loops: CDR1 SGHAT, CDR2 FQNNGV. The CDR3 is 15 residues long. As DNA, the CDR3 is TGTGCCAGCAGCTTATCCCCACAGGGTCCCAACGAGCAGTACTTC. Translating gives CASSLSPQGPNEQYF. The full variable domain, completed using reference TRBV11-2 and TRBJ2-7, is EAGVAQSPRYKIIEKRQSVAFWCNPISGHATLYWYQQILGQGPKLLIQFQNNGVVDDSQLPKDRFSAERLKGVDSTLKIQPAKLEDSAVYLCASSLSPQGPNEQYFGPGTRLTVT.

This clone was observed once. The rearrangement uses TRBV9 and TRBJ2-5; D is tentatively TRBD1 or TRBD2 (6 bases each). From germline, CDR1 is SGDLS and CDR2 YYNGEE. Trimming took off 0 bases at V and 4 bases at J, with 13 bases between the two ends. The CDR3 has 15 amino acids. The CDR3 DNA reads as TGTGCCAGCAGCGTAGCAGGGGACTCGGGAGAGACCCAGTACTTC. Translation gives CASSVAGDSGETQYF.

The table lists this clone with a count of one. The chain recombines TRBV4-1 with TRBJ2-7; 9 nucleotides align to TRBD1. J gave up 3 bases and V 0 bases, and 3 bases lay outside the gene matches. The CDR3 consists of 15 residues. Germline V gives CDR1 MGHRA, CDR2 YSYEKL. Here the CDR3 DNA reads TGCGCCAGCAGCCAAGACAGACAGGGGGTCTACGAGCAGTACTTC. It specifies CASSQDRQGVYEQYF.

The table lists this clone with a few counts. CDR3 nucleotides: TGTGCCAGCAGCCGGGACAGGGGTACCGAGCAGTACTTC. It yields the protein CASSRDRGTEQYF. This chain connects TRBV16 to TRBJ2-7; TRBD1 aligns across 10 bases. Germline V gene lookup returns CDR1 KGHSY and CDR2 FQNENV. V lost 4 bases, J lost 6 bases, and 3 bases stayed unmatched. This CDR3 has 13 amino acids.

V gene TRBV11-2 combines with J gene TRBJ1-2; D is possibly TRBD1 (5 bases). In germline, CDR1 is SGHAT, CDR2 FQNNGV. The V gene lost 1 base and the J gene lost 3 bases, with 15 bases spanning the gap. The CDR3 contains 16 residues. The CDR3 loop reads CASSLGGQGNYYGYTF. The CDR3 DNA follows: TGTGCCAGCAGCTTAGGGGGCCAGGGAAATTACTATGGCTACACCTTC.

This clone was counted at least ten times. V gene TRBV5-1 combines with J gene TRBJ1-2, with 9 nucleotides matching TRBD1. The CDR3 totals 14 residues. V lost 3 bases and J lost 2; bases outside the gene matches: 2. CDR1 and CDR2 (germline): SGHRS, YFSETQ. CDR3 amino acids: CASSWTGENYGYTF. The CDR3 coding sequence is TGCGCCAGCAGCTGGACAGGGGAGAACTATGGCTACACCTTC.

This chain joins TRBV9 and TRBJ2-7; 11 bases map to TRBD1. The CDR3 runs 16 residues. Germline V gene data show CDR1 as SGDLS and CDR2 as YYNGEE. V was clipped by 4 bases and J by 2 bases; unmatched bases: 8. The CDR3 DNA reads as TGTGCCAGCAGCCCCCAGGCGGGACAGGGGGCCTACGAGCAGTACTTC. Translating it yields CASSPQAGQGAYEQYF.

This chain joins TRBV4-1 and TRBJ1-5; D is perhaps TRBD1 (5 bases). There are 20 residues in the CDR3. Trimming removed 0 bases from V and 2 bases from J, with 23 bases in between. Germline-derived CDR1 and CDR2 are MGHRA and YSYEKL. CDR3 sequence reads: CASSQDGGTHRRLRNQPQHF. CDR3 DNA: TGCGCCAGCAGCCAAGATGGAGGGACGCACAGGCGGCTACGCAATCAGCCCCAGCATTTT.

This clone has only a few counts. The J gene is TRBJ1-5, the V gene TRBV14; no clear D gene. V lost 1 base and J 5 bases, leaving 6 bases between the germline ends. The CDR3 is 13 amino acids. CDR1 and CDR2 from the germline V gene are SGHDN and FVKESK. The CDR3 protein is CASSQGDYQPQHF. The CDR3 DNA reads as TGTGCCAGCAGCCAAGGGGATTATCAGCCCCAGCATTTT.